The 29 T cell receptor beta chains given below trace back to one sample, sequenced in a study of T cell responses to AZD1222 COVID-19 vaccine. TCRdb keeps only in-frame clones here, not all; method: immunoSEQ multiplex PCR. The data contain about 130,000 clones, roughly 86% of them seen just once; the ten biggest clones take up under 11%. The material sequenced was peripheral blood, taken on day 0 of AZD1222 vaccination. Source of these receptors: an adult in good health.

The chain carries TRBV6-6 and TRBJ2-3; TRBD2 agrees at 9 bases. V shed 0 bases, J shed 1 base, and the junction held 2 bases outside the gene matches. This CDR3 spans 16 amino acids. The germline CDR1 and CDR2 sequences are MNHNY and SVGAGI (reference sequence). The CDR3 DNA is TGTGCCAGCAGTTACTCCAAGCGGGGGGGCACAGATACGCAGTATTTT. Protein product: CASSYSKRGGTDTQYF.

The J gene is TRBJ1-2, the V gene TRBV3-1 (or the pseudogene TRBV3-2); perhaps TRBD1 as D (6 bases). The germline V gene has CDR1 LGHDT and CDR2 YNNKEL (reference sequence). The CDR3 is 13 residues long. V lost 5 bases to trimming and J lost 2 bases, with 9 bases between them. The CDR3 loop is CASSITGNYGYTF. Written as DNA, the CDR3 is TGTGCCAGCAGCATCACAGGGAACTATGGCTACACCTTC.

This clone was detected only a few times. The chain joins TRBV7-8 to TRBJ1-1, with 8 bases that match TRBD1. The CDR3 covers 15 residues. V lost 5 bases to trimming and J lost 0 bases; unmatched junction nucleotides: 5. CDR1 is SGHVS, CDR2 FQNEAQ, per germline. The CDR3 loop is CASSPRTGMNTEAFF. The CDR3 nucleotides are TGTGCCAGCAGCCCGCGGACAGGGATGAACACTGAAGCTTTCTTT.

This chain uses TRBV11-3 with TRBJ1-6; 7 bases match TRBD1. The CDR3 extends over 17 amino acids. Germline CDR1 reads SGHNT; CDR2 reads YENEEA. The ends lost 5 bases at V and 8 bases at J; junction bases unmatched: 15. CDR3 DNA: TGTGCCAGCAGCGAAAGCCGGTGGGGACAGACGGATTCACCCCTCCACTTT. Encoded protein: CASSESRWGQTDSPLHF.

J is TRBJ2-1 and V is TRBV15; 9 nucleotides match TRBD2. After removal of 4 bases from V and 8 bases from J, the junction contained 6 bases not matched to a gene. The germline CDR1 and CDR2 sequences are LNHNV and YYDKDF (reference sequence). The CDR3 sequence is 14 residues long. The CDR3 DNA sequence: TGTGCCACCAGCAAATCTAGCGGGACCGATGAGCAGTTCTTC. As protein: CATSKSSGTDEQFF.

The rearrangement joins TRBV7-9 to TRBJ2-7, with D tentatively TRBD1 (5 bases). Germline loops: CDR1 SEHNR, CDR2 FQNEAQ (reference sequence). The CDR3 contains 15 residues. V was trimmed by 8 bases and J by 0 bases, leaving 17 bases between them. The CDR3 DNA reads as TGTGCCAGCGGACACCCAGGGTCCCTCTCCTACGAGCAGTACTTC. Translated, it gives CASGHPGSLSYEQYF.

CDR3 sequence (DNA): TGCGCCAGCAGCGCGCCAGAACAGGAAATGGACACTGAAGCTTTCTTT. As protein: CASSAPEQEMDTEAFF. The rearrangement links TRBV5-1 to TRBJ1-1; a possible D gene is TRBD1 (5 bases). The CDR3 covers 16 residues. V was cut by 4 bases and J by 3 bases, with 19 bases left in between. Germline V CDR1 and CDR2: SGHRS, YFSETQ.

The genes are TRBV4-2 and TRBJ1-6; TRBD1 matches at 7 bases. Germline CDR1 is LGHNA and CDR2 is YNFKEQ. Losses at the gene ends were 4 bases for V and 13 bases for J; bases not matched to a gene: 4. The CDR3 length is 12 residues. CDR3 region: CASSLQGQPLHF. The CDR3 nucleotides read TGTGCCAGCAGCCTACAGGGACAGCCCCTCCACTTT.

This chain connects TRBV7-9 to TRBJ2-6; the D gene could be TRBD1 or TRBD2 (6 bases each). Per germline, CDR1 SEHNR and CDR2 FQNEAQ (reference sequence). The length of the CDR3 is 14 residues. The V end was cut by 11 bases, the J end by 4 bases, with 15 bases between. The CDR3 sequence is CADRWGDGANVLTF. The CDR3 nucleotides are TGTGCCGACAGGTGGGGGGACGGGGCCAACGTCCTGACTTTC.

The chain recombines TRBV7-9 with TRBJ1-1; weak D call: TRBD1 (5 bases). From germline, CDR1 is SEHNR and CDR2 FQNEAQ (reference sequence). Trimming removed 2 bases from V and 5 bases from J, with 18 bases in between. The CDR3 has 16 amino acids. Here the CDR3 reads CASSLLGVGVLTEAFF. In DNA form, the CDR3 reads TGTGCCAGCAGCTTATTAGGGGTCGGGGTTTTGACTGAAGCTTTCTTT.

CDR3 nucleotide sequence: TGTGCCAGCAGCTCCCAGGGGGGATCTGAAGCTTTCTTT. Protein product: CASSSQGGSEAFF. The chain carries TRBV7-9 and TRBJ1-1, with 7 bases aligning to TRBD1. CDR3 size: 13 residues. With V trimmed by 4 bases and J by 6 bases, 5 bases remained unmatched. CDR1 and CDR2 (germline): SEHNR, FQNEAQ (reference sequence).

The rearrangement uses TRBV12-5 and TRBJ2-3; D is possibly TRBD1 or TRBD2 (6 bases each). From germline, CDR1 is LGHNT and CDR2 FRNRAP. The ends were cut back, 6 bases at V and 2 bases at J, with 15 bases in the middle. The CDR3 loop spans 15 amino acids. CDR3 sequence reads: CASGSGAVHTDTQYF. CDR3 nucleotides: TGTGCTAGTGGCTCGGGGGCCGTACACACAGATACGCAGTATTTT. Supplemented by reference TRBV12-5 and TRBJ2-3, the full variable domain reads DARVTQTPRHKVTEMGQEVTMRCQPILGHNTVFWYRQTMMQGLELLAYFRNRAPLDDSGMPKDRFSAEMPDATLATLKIQPSEPRDSAVYFCASGSGAVHTDTQYFGPGTRLTVL.

This clone was picked up one time. The genes are TRBV7-9 and TRBJ2-3, with unresolved D. This CDR3 is 13 amino acids long. Between the trimmed V and J ends, which lost 2 bases and 4 bases, there was a span of 7 bases. Germline CDR1 is SEHNR and CDR2 is FQNEAQ (reference sequence). CDR3 amino acids: CASSLLSADTQYF. CDR3 nucleotides: TGTGCCAGCAGCTTACTGTCGGCAGATACGCAGTATTTT.

J is TRBJ2-7 and V is TRBV10-2; D not resolved. Germline CDR1 reads WSHSY; CDR2 reads SAAADI. This CDR3 has 12 amino acids. V dropped 6 bases and J dropped 2 bases, with 8 bases sitting between them. CDR3 DNA: TGCGCCAGCAGGCCTAGTCCCTACGAGCAGTACTTC. It yields the protein CASRPSPYEQYF.

The chain uses TRBV7-2 and TRBJ1-4; D remains ambiguous. The V gene lost 2 bases and the J gene lost 8 bases, with 9 bases spanning the gap. The germline CDR1 and CDR2 sequences are SGHTA and FQGNSA. CDR3 length: 13 amino acids. The CDR3 reads CASSLTNREKLFF. CDR3 DNA: TGTGCCAGCAGCTTAACGAACCGGGAAAAACTGTTTTTT.

V is TRBV3-1 (or the pseudogene TRBV3-2) and J is TRBJ1-6; D gene ambiguous. Between the trimmed V and J ends, which lost 5 bases and 10 bases, there was a span of 12 bases. Germline V gene data show CDR1 as LGHDT and CDR2 as YNNKEL (reference sequence). CDR3 length: 13 amino acids. CDR3 in DNA: TGTGCCAGCAGCGGAGCATGGAACTCACCCCTCCACTTT. Its protein product is CASSGAWNSPLHF.

This rearrangement joins TRBV3-1 (or the pseudogene TRBV3-2) to TRBJ2-1; TRBD1 is a possible D gene (6 bases). The ends were cut back, 7 bases at V and 7 bases at J, with 23 bases in the middle. Germline V gene data show CDR1 as LGHDT and CDR2 as YNNKEL (reference sequence). This CDR3 has 16 residues. DNA for the CDR3: TGTGCCAGCACTGTAACGTACGGGGACATCCTAAATGAGCAGTTCTTC. Protein product: CASTVTYGDILNEQFF.

The V gene is TRBV3-1 (or the pseudogene TRBV3-2), the J gene TRBJ1-1, with D perhaps TRBD1 (5 bases). Per germline, CDR1 LGHDT and CDR2 YNNKEL (reference sequence). CDR3 size: 15 residues. V was shortened by 1 base and J by 3 bases, with 12 bases between the two germline ends. CDR3 coding DNA: TGTGCCAGCAGCCAAGTCCCAGGGAGAGACACTGAAGCTTTCTTT. As protein: CASSQVPGRDTEAFF.

The genes are TRBV5-8 and TRBJ2-7; 8 nucleotides align to TRBD1. CDR3 size: 14 residues. The germline V gene has CDR1 SGHTS and CDR2 YDEGEE. Trimming took 4 bases from V and 2 from J; bases not matched to a gene: 5. The CDR3 sequence is CASSAGTGTYEQYF. The CDR3 region has the DNA TGTGCCAGCAGCGCCGGGACAGGCACCTACGAGCAGTACTTC.

J is TRBJ1-5 and V is TRBV6-4; the D is unclear. This CDR3 has 15 residues. The ends were cut back, 0 bases at V and 5 bases at J, with 11 bases in the middle. Germline loops: CDR1 MRHNA, CDR2 SNTAGT. CDR3 sequence: CASSDSGGSDQPQHF. The CDR3 DNA reads TGTGCCAGCAGTGACTCGGGTGGGAGTGATCAGCCCCAGCATTTT.

The rearrangement joins TRBV7-2 to TRBJ2-1; a possible D gene is TRBD2 (6 bases). The CDR3 is 15 residues long. Trimming pared 5 bases from V and 2 bases from J, leaving 13 bases between. From germline, CDR1 is SGHTA and CDR2 FQGNSA. The CDR3 DNA reads as TGTGCCAGCAGCCCACGGGACTTCGCCTACAATGAGCAGTTCTTC. Translated: CASSPRDFAYNEQFF.

This chain links TRBV9 with TRBJ2-2, with D perhaps matching TRBD1 or TRBD2 (5 bases each). Per the germline V gene, CDR1 is SGDLS and CDR2 is YYNGEE. The V and J ends lost 10 bases and 2 bases respectively, with 24 bases between them. The CDR3 has 17 amino acids. CDR3 DNA: TGTGCCTCCAGAGGGGACCTTGATGTGGGAAACACCGGGGAGCTGTTTTTT. Its translation: CASRGDLDVGNTGELFF.

This sequence joins TRBV9 and TRBJ1-5; D might be TRBD1 (5 bases). Trimming removed 0 bases from V and 4 bases from J, with 8 bases in between. The CDR3 covers 14 residues. Germline CDR1 SGDLS, CDR2 YYNGEE. CDR3 nucleotides: TGTGCCAGCAGCGTAGGGGGGGTAAATCAGCCCCAGCATTTT. This codes for CASSVGGVNQPQHF. Drawing the rest from reference TRBV9 and TRBJ1-5, the complete variable domain is DSGVTQTPKHLITATGQRVTLRCSPRSGDLSVYWYQQSLDQGLQFLIQYYNGEERAKGNILERFSAQQFPDLHSELNLSSLELGDSALYFCASSVGGVNQPQHFGDGTRLSIL.

The chain combines TRBV30 with TRBJ1-1; the match to TRBD1 covers 9 bases. The germline gives CDR1 GTSNPN, CDR2 SVGIG (reference sequence). The junction had 3 bases not matched to a gene; V was cut back by 2 bases and J by 5 bases. The CDR3 sequence is 13 residues long. CDR3 nucleotides: TGTGCCTGGAGTCTTGGACAGGGGACTGAAGCTTTCTTT. As protein: CAWSLGQGTEAFF.

V is TRBV6-5 and J is TRBJ1-2; tentative D call: TRBD1 (6 bases). Trimming pared 5 bases from V and 4 bases from J, leaving 11 bases between. Germline lookup yields CDR1 MNHEY and CDR2 SVGAGI. The CDR3 contains 13 residues. The chain's CDR3 is CASSPSGVYGYTF. CDR3 bases: TGTGCCAGCAGTCCATCAGGGGTCTATGGCTACACCTTC.

The chain uses TRBV5-4 and TRBJ1-1; 8 bases are shared with TRBD1. Trimming cost V 5 bases and J 1 base; bases outside gene matches: 4. Germline CDR1 SGHNT, CDR2 YYREEE (reference sequence). This CDR3 contains 14 residues. The CDR3 spells CASSKGQANTEAFF. CDR3 DNA sequence: TGTGCCAGCAGTAAGGGACAGGCGAACACTGAAGCTTTCTTT.

The chain uses TRBV10-2 and TRBJ2-4; tentative D call: TRBD1 (5 bases). This CDR3 contains 15 residues. V was pared by 7 bases and J by 6 bases, with 19 bases between. Germline-derived CDR1 and CDR2 are WSHSY and SAAADI. CDR3 sequence reads: CASTPRPGHPNIQYF. The CDR3 region has the DNA TGCGCCAGCACCCCAAGACCCGGACACCCAAACATTCAGTACTTC.

The CDR3 region is CASSKGVVQPQHF. The CDR3 nucleotides are TGTGCCAGCAGCAAAGGGGTTGTTCAGCCCCAGCATTTT. The V gene is TRBV6-5, the J gene TRBJ1-5; TRBD1 might be the D (5 bases). V lost 6 bases and J 6 bases, leaving 12 bases between the germline ends. CDR3 length: 13 residues. CDR1 MNHEY and CDR2 SVGAGI come from the germline V gene.

V is TRBV18 and J is TRBJ2-3; D is unclear. The V end was cut by 5 bases, the J end by 0 bases, with 3 bases between. The CDR3 runs 12 residues. The germline V gene has CDR1 KGHSH and CDR2 LQKENI. The chain's CDR3 is CASSASTDTQYF. The CDR3 region has the DNA TGTGCCAGCTCAGCTAGCACAGATACGCAGTATTTT. The full variable domain, completed using reference TRBV18 and TRBJ2-3, is NAGVMQNPRHLVRRRGQEARLRCSPMKGHSHVYWYRQLPEEGLKFMVYLQKENIIDESGMPKERFSAEFPKEGPSILRIQQVVRGDSAAYFCASSASTDTQYFGPGTRLTVL.